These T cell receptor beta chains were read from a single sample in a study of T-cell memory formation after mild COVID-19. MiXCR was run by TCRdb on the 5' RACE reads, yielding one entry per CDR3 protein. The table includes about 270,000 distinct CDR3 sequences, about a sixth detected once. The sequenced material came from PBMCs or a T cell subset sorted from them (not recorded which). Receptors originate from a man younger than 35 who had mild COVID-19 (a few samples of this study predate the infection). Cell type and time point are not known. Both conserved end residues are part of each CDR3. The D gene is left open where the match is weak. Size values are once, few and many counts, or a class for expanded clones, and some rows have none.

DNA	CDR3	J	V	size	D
TGTGCCAGCAGCCCCCGCGACGTCGACGAGCAGTACTTC	CASSPRDVDEQYF	TRBJ2-7	TRBV7-9	.	.
TGCAGTGCCCCAGGGTACAGCCTCCAAGAGACCCAGTACTTC	CSAPGYSLQETQYF	TRBJ2-5	TRBV20-1	many	.
TGTGCCAGCAGCACCTCAGGACGGGCGGGCGACTTT	CASSTSGRAGDF	TRBJ1-1	TRBV12-3/TRBV12-4	.	.
TGTGCCATCAGCGGGGGGGCGGGATTGTTAGACATTCAGTACTTC	CAISGGAGLLDIQYF	TRBJ2-4	TRBV10-3	.	TRBD2
TGTGCCAGCAGCTTTGCCACAGGGACAGGGGGCGTTCAGACCCAGTACTTC	CASSFATGTGGVQTQYF	TRBJ2-5	TRBV11-2	few	TRBD1
TGCGCCAGCAGCATACTAGGACTAGCGGGGCCACCCACAGATACGCAGTATTTT	CASSILGLAGPPTDTQYF	TRBJ2-3	TRBV5-1	few	TRBD2
TGTGCCAGCCGGTGGCGGAGGGCATTTTCACCCCTCCACTTT	CASRWRRAFSPLHF	TRBJ1-6	TRBV27	.	.
TGTGCCAGCAGCTCCCAGACGGGCAGCGGCTACACCTTC	CASSSQTGSGYTF	TRBJ1-2	TRBV7-3	few	.
TGCGCCAGCAGCTTCAGGGGAAACACCGGGGAGCTGTTTTTT	CASSFRGNTGELFF	TRBJ2-2	TRBV5-1	few	.
TGTGCCAGCAGCTTATGGGGGACAGGGGGCTACACCTTC	CASSLWGTGGYTF	TRBJ1-2	TRBV7-9	.	TRBD1
TGTGCCAGCAGCTTAACAAGCTCCTACGAGCAGTACTTC	CASSLTSSYEQYF	TRBJ2-7	TRBV7-9	many	.
TGTGCCAGCAGCTACGGGACTAGCGGGGGCCAAGAGACCCAGTACTTC	CASSYGTSGGQETQYF	TRBJ2-5	TRBV6-2/TRBV6-3	.	TRBD2
TGTGCCAGCAGCTCAGGGAGGGGACTAGCGCGGAACATTCAGTACTTC	CASSSGRGLARNIQYF	TRBJ2-4	TRBV7-9	few	TRBD2
TGTGCCAGCAGCAGCGGGGCCCGGACCTACAATGAGCAGTTCTTC	CASSSGARTYNEQFF	TRBJ2-1	TRBV11-2	many	TRBD2
TGTGCCAGCAGCTCCCCCTCTTTCGGCAGGTCAACTGAAGCTTTCTTT	CASSSPSFGRSTEAFF	TRBJ1-1	TRBV6-2/TRBV6-3	few	.
TGTGCCAGCAGCTTAGCGGGGGTAACTTTCACAGATACGCAGTATTTT	CASSLAGVTFTDTQYF	TRBJ2-3	TRBV7-6	.	.
TGTGCCAGCAGTTACTCGGTAGGCACTTCAACCTACGAGCAGTACTTC	CASSYSVGTSTYEQYF	TRBJ2-7	TRBV6-6	few	.
TGTGCCAGCTCACAAGGGGGCACCAAAAACATTCAGTACTTC	CASSQGGTKNIQYF	TRBJ2-4	TRBV18	.	TRBD1